A single sample gave rise to the 25 T cell receptor beta chains below, sequenced in a study of CD8 T cells in Susac syndrome. Random-hexamer reverse transcription was applied to roughly 0.5 to 1 ug RNA. TCRdb passed the immunoSEQ multiplex PCR reads through MiXCR, listing each CDR3 protein once. This sample has 150,000 to 200,000 distinct CDR3 sequences, with 85% to 95% found just once. The material sequenced was CD4+ T cells from PBMCs. These receptors were collected from a human donor with Susac syndrome.

This clonotype has only one observation. This chain links TRBV2 with TRBJ2-1, with 11 bases matching TRBD2. Germline lookup yields CDR1 SNHLY and CDR2 FYNNEI. This CDR3 has 16 amino acids. With V trimmed by 6 bases and J by 0 bases, 4 bases remained unmatched. The CDR3 sequence: CASSYSGGASYNEQFF. The CDR3 nucleotides read TGTGCCAGCAGCTATAGCGGGGGGGCCTCCTACAATGAGCAGTTCTTC. Together with reference TRBV2 and TRBJ2-1, the CDR3 gives the full variable domain: EPEVTQTPSHQVTQMGQEVILRCVPISNHLYFYWYRQILGQKVEFLVSFYNNEISEKSEIFDDQFSVERPDGSNFTLKIRSTKLEDSAMYFCASSYSGGASYNEQFFGPGTRLTVL.

V is TRBV9 and J is TRBJ1-2, with D uncertain. This CDR3 region has 14 residues. V lost 0 bases, J lost 0 bases, and 6 bases lay in between. CDR1 and CDR2 from the germline V gene are SGDLS and YYNGEE. Here the CDR3 reads CASSVGSANYGYTF. The CDR3 DNA sequence: TGTGCCAGCAGCGTAGGTTCCGCTAACTATGGCTACACCTTC.

This clonotype was detected only once. The chain combines TRBV4-2 with TRBJ2-5, with no clear D. The germline CDR1 and CDR2 sequences are LGHNA and YNFKEQ. The CDR3 runs to 15 residues. Trimming cost V 0 bases and J 4 bases, with 12 bases left between them. The CDR3 loop is CASSQDGASLETQYF. In nucleotides, the CDR3 is TGTGCCAGCAGCCAAGATGGAGCCAGCCTAGAGACCCAGTACTTC.

This chain uses TRBV6-2 or TRBV6-3 with TRBJ1-1, with D tentatively TRBD1 (6 bases). The germline gives CDR1 MNHEY, CDR2 SVGEGT. V was clipped by 2 bases and J by 3 bases, with 7 bases between them. The CDR3 has 13 residues. The CDR3 reads CASSYNRDTEAFF. The CDR3 bases are TGTGCCAGCAGTTACAACAGGGACACTGAAGCTTTCTTT.

The chain carries TRBV24-1 and TRBJ2-7; unclear D gene. From germline, CDR1 is KGHDR and CDR2 SFDVKD. Trimming removed 0 bases at V and 6 bases at J, with 8 bases between. CDR3 size: 13 residues. CDR3 loop: CATSDLLVPEQYF. CDR3 DNA sequence: TGTGCCACCAGTGATTTGCTGGTCCCCGAGCAGTACTTC.

The chain combines TRBV20-1 with TRBJ1-2; possibly TRBD1 for D (5 bases). Trimming cost V 0 bases and J 7 bases, with 21 bases left between them. The CDR3 length is 16 residues. The germline V gene encodes CDR1 DFQATT and CDR2 SNEGSKA (reference sequence). The CDR3 bases are TGCAGTGCTAGAGATGATCGGGGCCGACCCGGGGGTGGCTACACCTTC. As protein: CSARDDRGRPGGGYTF.

V usage is TRBV18 and J usage is TRBJ2-1; D not resolved. V was trimmed by 0 bases and J by 10 bases, leaving 13 bases between them. There are 14 residues in the CDR3. CDR1 and CDR2 from the germline V gene are KGHSH and LQKENI. The CDR3 nucleotides are TGTGCCAGCTCACCACCGAGCCTGAAGGGCGAGCAGTTCTTC. Translated: CASSPPSLKGEQFF.

The chain carries TRBV15 and TRBJ2-5, with a tentative D call TRBD1 (5 bases). V dropped 1 base and J dropped 2 bases, with 5 bases sitting between them. Germline V gene data show CDR1 as LNHNV and CDR2 as YYDKDF (reference sequence). There are 13 residues in the CDR3. CDR3 sequence reads: CATSRGQQETQYF. Written as DNA, the CDR3 is TGTGCCACCAGCAGAGGACAGCAAGAGACCCAGTACTTC.

This clonotype was detected only once. The rearrangement joins TRBV7-8 to TRBJ2-7; 7 nucleotides agree with TRBD1. V shed 1 base, J shed 1 base, and the junction held 4 bases outside the gene matches. CDR3 length: 15 residues. Per the germline V gene, CDR1 is SGHVS and CDR2 is FQNEAQ. In DNA form, the CDR3 reads TGTGCCAGCAGCTTAGAGGGCAGGGGGTCCTACGAGCAGTACTTC. This gives the protein CASSLEGRGSYEQYF.

The V gene is TRBV5-1, the J gene TRBJ2-2, with 7 bases aligning to TRBD2. The CDR3 is 14 residues long. Germline-derived CDR1 and CDR2 are SGHRS and YFSETQ. V shed 4 bases and J 6 bases; nucleotides not matched to a gene: 6. As DNA, the CDR3 is TGCGCCAGCAGCGGCGGGGGTCAGCCCGGGGAGCTGTTTTTT. Protein: CASSGGGQPGELFF.

The rearrangement uses TRBV9 and TRBJ2-3; 16 nucleotides line up with TRBD2. This CDR3 is 20 amino acids long. J lost 9 bases, V lost 4 bases, and 20 bases had no gene match. Germline-derived CDR1 and CDR2 are SGDLS and YYNGEE. Written as DNA, the CDR3 is TGTGCCAGCAGCCCTCCCAGGGGGACTAGCGGGGGGGTGAACCTCGCCACGCAGTATTTT. It codes for CASSPPRGTSGGVNLATQYF. Full variable domain (outside the CDR3, taken from reference TRBV9 and TRBJ2-3): DSGVTQTPKHLITATGQRVTLRCSPRSGDLSVYWYQQSLDQGLQFLIQYYNGEERAKGNILERFSAQQFPDLHSELNLSSLELGDSALYFCASSPPRGTSGGVNLATQYFGPGTRLTVL.

This chain connects TRBV20-1 to TRBJ2-3; 9 bases map to TRBD2. With V trimmed by 3 bases and J by 3 bases, 10 bases remained unmatched. The CDR3 extends over 16 amino acids. Germline V CDR1 and CDR2: DFQATT, SNEGSKA (reference sequence). The CDR3 here is CSARRRTSDGTDTQYF. CDR3 nucleotide sequence: TGCAGTGCTAGGCGCCGGACTAGCGACGGTACAGATACGCAGTATTTT.

This chain connects TRBV30 to TRBJ2-7; maybe TRBD2 (6 bases). This CDR3 is built from 14 residues. Trimming shortened V by 0 bases and J by 2 bases, and 11 bases separated the two germline ends. Germline assignment: CDR1 GTSNPN and CDR2 SVGIG (reference sequence). CDR3 loop: CAWSVGGGTYEQYF. Here the CDR3 DNA reads TGTGCCTGGAGTGTAGGCGGCGGGACCTACGAGCAGTACTTC.

The rearrangement joins TRBV29-1 to TRBJ2-5; 8 bases align to TRBD1. Germline CDR1 SQVTM, CDR2 ANQGSEA. The junction had 4 bases not matched to a gene; V was cut back by 4 bases and J by 3 bases. The CDR3 is 13 residues long. The CDR3 bases are TGCAGCGTTGCCCGACAGGGGAAAGAGACCCAGTACTTC. Translating it yields CSVARQGKETQYF.

The chain combines TRBV28 with TRBJ1-2; D perhaps matches TRBD1 (5 bases). V lost 5 bases, J lost 1 base, and 14 bases lay in between. The CDR3 spans 15 residues. Per germline, CDR1 MDHEN and CDR2 SYDVKM. The CDR3 DNA reads TGTGCCAGCAGTCCAGGACACCTCGTTAACTATGGCTACACCTTC. Protein product: CASSPGHLVNYGYTF.

The CDR3 DNA reads TGCAGCGTCCTGGGATACAACTCTGGGGCCAACGTCCTGACTTTC. Translated, it gives CSVLGYNSGANVLTF. V is TRBV29-1 and J is TRBJ2-6; no definite D call. V lost 6 bases to trimming and J lost 0 bases, with 12 bases between them. Germline CDR1 and CDR2: SQVTM and ANQGSEA. The CDR3 is 15 amino acids.

The V gene is TRBV9, the J gene TRBJ1-6; 7 bases are a match to TRBD1. The CDR3 consists of 14 residues. Germline lookup yields CDR1 SGDLS and CDR2 YYNGEE. V lost 3 bases and J lost 10; bases outside the gene matches: 7. CDR3 in amino acids: CASSEAGGRSPLHF. DNA for the CDR3: TGTGCCAGCAGCGAAGCAGGGGGACGGTCACCCCTCCACTTT. The full variable domain, completed using reference TRBV9 and TRBJ1-6, is DSGVTQTPKHLITATGQRVTLRCSPRSGDLSVYWYQQSLDQGLQFLIQYYNGEERAKGNILERFSAQQFPDLHSELNLSSLELGDSALYFCASSEAGGRSPLHFGNGTRLTVT.

Here the CDR3 reads CASSPNSASSYNEQFF. The DNA of the CDR3 is TGTGCCAGCAGTCCTAACTCGGCCAGCTCCTACAATGAGCAGTTCTTC. V usage is TRBV6-4 and J usage is TRBJ2-1; no firm D call. Germline V gives CDR1 MRHNA, CDR2 SNTAGT. V was pared by 5 bases and J by 0 bases, with 14 bases between. The CDR3 covers 16 residues.

The V and J genes are TRBV27 and TRBJ2-7; 8 bases line up with TRBD1. Germline V gene lookup returns CDR1 MNHEY and CDR2 SMNVEV (reference sequence). The CDR3 length is 14 residues. V lost 7 bases and J lost 1; bases outside the gene matches: 6. CDR3 protein: CASIPDRESYEQYF. In DNA, the CDR3 is TGTGCCAGCATCCCGGACAGGGAGTCCTACGAGCAGTACTTC.

This chain uses TRBV6-1 with TRBJ2-1, with 14 bases identical to TRBD2. Germline CDR1 is MNHNS and CDR2 is SASEGT. CDR3 size: 16 residues. Unmatched junction bases numbered 6, after V lost 6 bases and J lost 5 bases. The CDR3 region is CASSWTSGGTHNEQFF. CDR3 coding DNA: TGTGCCAGCAGCTGGACTAGCGGGGGGACCCACAATGAGCAGTTCTTC.

The rearrangement links TRBV12-3 or TRBV12-4 to TRBJ1-1, with D possibly TRBD1 on 6 matching bases. CDR3 length: 13 amino acids. With 2 bases removed from V and 5 bases from J, the gap between germline ends came to 9 bases. CDR3: CASSLQQGTEAFF. The DNA for the CDR3 is TGTGCCAGCAGTTTACAACAGGGAACTGAAGCTTTCTTT.

The J gene is TRBJ2-6, the V gene TRBV20-1; no clear D gene. Germline CDR1 DFQATT, CDR2 SNEGSKA (reference sequence). The V gene lost 0 bases and the J gene lost 1 base, with 7 bases spanning the gap. The CDR3 runs to 15 residues. In DNA form, the CDR3 reads TGCAGTGCTAGAGATCTCGTATCTGGGGCCAACGTCCTGACTTTC. Translated: CSARDLVSGANVLTF.

The chain has TRBV3-1 and TRBJ2-2, with D unresolved. The germline V gene encodes CDR1 LGHDT and CDR2 YNNKEL (reference sequence). V was trimmed by 10 bases and J by 3 bases, leaving 12 bases between them. The CDR3 length is 13 residues. The CDR3 DNA reads as TGTGCCACCCCGGACGGCGACACCGGGGAGCTGTTTTTT. Translation gives CATPDGDTGELFF.

V gene TRBV20-1 combines with J gene TRBJ2-6; 7 nucleotides match TRBD1. V was pared by 0 bases and J by 0 bases, with 14 bases of the junction left unmatched. The CDR3 sequence is 20 residues long. Germline CDR1 reads DFQATT; CDR2 reads SNEGSKA (reference sequence). The CDR3 bases are TGCAGTGCTAGAGAGCACCAACAGGGGCCTGCTACCTCTGGGGCCAACGTCCTGACTTTC. Residues: CSAREHQQGPATSGANVLTF.

This rearrangement joins TRBV12-3 or TRBV12-4 to TRBJ1-3; maybe TRBD1 (5 bases). V dropped 7 bases and J dropped 0 bases, with 10 bases sitting between them. The CDR3 totals 14 residues. CDR3 protein: CASTLDSSGNTIYF. The CDR3 DNA is TGTGCCAGCACCCTAGACAGCTCTGGAAACACCATATATTTT.